The following is a T cell receptor beta chain sequence with its context. The data were obtained in a study of blood T cell repertoires in COVID-19. The junction had 2 bases not matched to a gene; V was cut back by 4 bases and J by 5 bases. This CDR3 region has 12 residues. The germline V gene has CDR1 SGHRS and CDR2 YFSETQ. Libraries were prepared by immunoSEQ multiplex PCR; TCRdb keeps only in-frame clonotypes and omits some of them. This sample has 200,000 or so clones, with roughly 82% found just once. The sequenced material came from peripheral blood. This chain joins TRBV5-1 and TRBJ1-2; 7 nucleotides align to TRBD1. This sequence was found in a woman aged 30 to 39 with acute or convalescent COVID-19. CDR3 amino acids: CASSGGQYGYTF. In DNA form, the CDR3 reads TGCGCCAGCAGCGGGGGACAGTATGGCTACACCTTC.